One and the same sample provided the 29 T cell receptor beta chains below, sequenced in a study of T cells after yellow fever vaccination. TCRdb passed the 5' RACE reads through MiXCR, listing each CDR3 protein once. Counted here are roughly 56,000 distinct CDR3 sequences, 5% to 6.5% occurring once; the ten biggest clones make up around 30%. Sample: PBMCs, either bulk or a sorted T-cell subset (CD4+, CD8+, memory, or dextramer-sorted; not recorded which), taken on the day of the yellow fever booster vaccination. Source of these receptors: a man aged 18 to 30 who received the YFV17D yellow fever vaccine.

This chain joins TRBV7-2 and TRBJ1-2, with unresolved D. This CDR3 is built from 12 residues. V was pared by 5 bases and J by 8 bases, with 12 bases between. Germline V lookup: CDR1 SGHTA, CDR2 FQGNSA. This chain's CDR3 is CASSPPGGGYTF. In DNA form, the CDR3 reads TGTGCCAGCAGCCCCCCAGGTGGCGGCTACACCTTC.

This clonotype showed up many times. In DNA, the CDR3 is TGTGCCAGCAGCTTTATGAGGGCCGGGCAGTTCTTC. Translating it yields CASSFMRAGQFF. The chain is built from TRBV7-9 and TRBJ2-1, with D perhaps TRBD2 (5 bases). The CDR3 is made up of 12 amino acids. Germline CDR1 and CDR2: SEHNR and FQNEAQ (reference sequence). V was cut by 3 bases and J by 12 bases, with 12 bases left in between.

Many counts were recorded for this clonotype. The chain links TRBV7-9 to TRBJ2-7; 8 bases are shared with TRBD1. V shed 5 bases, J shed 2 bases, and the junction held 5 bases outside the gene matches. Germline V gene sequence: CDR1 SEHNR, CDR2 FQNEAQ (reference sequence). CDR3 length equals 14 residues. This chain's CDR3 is CASSPRDRTYEQYF. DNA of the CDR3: TGTGCCAGCAGCCCCCGGGACAGGACCTACGAGCAGTACTTC.

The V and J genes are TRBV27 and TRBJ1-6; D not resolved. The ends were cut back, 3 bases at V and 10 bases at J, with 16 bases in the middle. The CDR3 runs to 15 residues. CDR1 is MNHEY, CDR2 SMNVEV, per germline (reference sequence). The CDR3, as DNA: TGTGCCAGCAGTTTCCGGGGAATAATTTTATCACCCCTCCACTTT. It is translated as CASSFRGIILSPLHF.

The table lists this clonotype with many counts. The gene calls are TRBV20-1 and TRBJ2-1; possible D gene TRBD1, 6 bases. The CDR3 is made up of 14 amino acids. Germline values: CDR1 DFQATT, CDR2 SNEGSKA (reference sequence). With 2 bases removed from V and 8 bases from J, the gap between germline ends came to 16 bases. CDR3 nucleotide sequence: TGCAGTGCTAGAAGAGCCAGGGGTGGAGATGAGCAGTTCTTC. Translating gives CSARRARGGDEQFF.

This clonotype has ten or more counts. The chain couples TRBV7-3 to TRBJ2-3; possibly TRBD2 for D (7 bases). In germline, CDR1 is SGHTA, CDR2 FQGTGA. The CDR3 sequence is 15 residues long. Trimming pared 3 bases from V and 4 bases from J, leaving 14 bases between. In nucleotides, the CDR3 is TGTGCCAGCAGCTTCGGGGGGCCCCGCCCAGATACGCAGTATTTT. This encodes CASSFGGPRPDTQYF.

The CDR3 sequence: CASSWQGAGELFF. The CDR3 DNA follows: TGTGCCAGCAGCTGGCAGGGGGCCGGGGAGCTGTTTTTT. V usage is TRBV11-2 and J usage is TRBJ2-2; the match to TRBD1 covers 7 bases. Germline trimming cut 4 bases from V and 6 bases from J; bases unmatched to any gene: 2. The CDR3 runs to 13 residues. Germline CDR1 SGHAT, CDR2 FQNNGV.

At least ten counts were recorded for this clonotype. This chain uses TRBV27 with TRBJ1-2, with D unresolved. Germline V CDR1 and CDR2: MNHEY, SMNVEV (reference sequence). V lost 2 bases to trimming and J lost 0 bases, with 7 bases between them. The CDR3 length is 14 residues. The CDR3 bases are TGTGCCAGCAGTTTAAGAGGGACTAACTATGGCTACACCTTC. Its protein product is CASSLRGTNYGYTF.

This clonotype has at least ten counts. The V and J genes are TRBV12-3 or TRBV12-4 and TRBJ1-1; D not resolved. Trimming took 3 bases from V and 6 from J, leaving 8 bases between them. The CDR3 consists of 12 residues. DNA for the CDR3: TGTGCCAGCAGTTTTCCTAGGGCTGAAGCTTTCTTT. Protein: CASSFPRAEAFF.

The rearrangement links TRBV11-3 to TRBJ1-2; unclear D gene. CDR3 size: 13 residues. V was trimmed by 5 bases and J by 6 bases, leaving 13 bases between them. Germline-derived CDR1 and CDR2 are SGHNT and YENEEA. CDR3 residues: CASSREGFNGYTF. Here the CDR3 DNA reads TGTGCCAGCAGCCGTGAGGGATTCAATGGCTACACCTTC. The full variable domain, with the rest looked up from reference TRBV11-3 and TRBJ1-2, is EAGVVQSPRYKIIEKKQPVAFWCNPISGHNTLYWYLQNLGQGPELLIRYENEEAVDDSQLPKDRFSAERLKGVDSTLKIQPAELGDSAVYLCASSREGFNGYTFGSGTRLTVV.

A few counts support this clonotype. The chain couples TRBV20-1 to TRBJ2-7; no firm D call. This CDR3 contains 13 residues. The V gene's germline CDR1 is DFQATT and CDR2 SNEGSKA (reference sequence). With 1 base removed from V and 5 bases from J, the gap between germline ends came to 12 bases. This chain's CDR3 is CSARGQARNEQYF. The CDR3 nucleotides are TGCAGTGCTAGAGGACAAGCTCGCAACGAGCAGTACTTC.

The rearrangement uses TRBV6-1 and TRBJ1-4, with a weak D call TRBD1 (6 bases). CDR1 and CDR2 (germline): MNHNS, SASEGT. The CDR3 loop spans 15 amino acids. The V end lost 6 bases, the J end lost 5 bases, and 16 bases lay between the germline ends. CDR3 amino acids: CASRGGGTSNEKLFF. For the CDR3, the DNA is TGTGCCAGCAGGGGGGGCGGGACATCGAATGAAAAACTGTTTTTT.

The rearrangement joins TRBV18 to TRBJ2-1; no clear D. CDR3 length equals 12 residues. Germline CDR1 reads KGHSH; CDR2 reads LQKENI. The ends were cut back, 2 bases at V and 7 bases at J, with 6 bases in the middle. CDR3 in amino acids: CASSPYRNEQFF. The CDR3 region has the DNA TGTGCCAGCTCACCATATAGAAATGAGCAGTTCTTC. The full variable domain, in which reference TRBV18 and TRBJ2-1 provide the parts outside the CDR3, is NAGVMQNPRHLVRRRGQEARLRCSPMKGHSHVYWYRQLPEEGLKFMVYLQKENIIDESGMPKERFSAEFPKEGPSILRIQQVVRGDSAAYFCASSPYRNEQFFGPGTRLTVL.

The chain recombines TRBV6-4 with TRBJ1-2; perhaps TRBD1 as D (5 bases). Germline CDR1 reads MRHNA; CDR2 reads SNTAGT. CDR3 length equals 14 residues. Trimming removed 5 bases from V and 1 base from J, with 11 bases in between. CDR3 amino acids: CASSPGPFNYGYTF. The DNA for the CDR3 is TGTGCCAGCAGTCCGGGACCTTTTAACTATGGCTACACCTTC.

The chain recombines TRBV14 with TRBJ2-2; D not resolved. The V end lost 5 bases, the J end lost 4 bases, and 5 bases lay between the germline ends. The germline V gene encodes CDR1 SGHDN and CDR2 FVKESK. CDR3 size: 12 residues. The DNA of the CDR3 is TGTGCCAGCAGCTCACTCACCGGGGAGCTGTTTTTT. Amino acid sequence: CASSSLTGELFF. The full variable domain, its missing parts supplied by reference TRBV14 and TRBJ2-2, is EAGVTQFPSHSVIEKGQTVTLRCDPISGHDNLYWYRRVMGKEIKFLLHFVKESKQDESGMPNNRFLAERTGGTYSTLKVQPAELEDSGVYFCASSSLTGELFFGEGSRLTVL.

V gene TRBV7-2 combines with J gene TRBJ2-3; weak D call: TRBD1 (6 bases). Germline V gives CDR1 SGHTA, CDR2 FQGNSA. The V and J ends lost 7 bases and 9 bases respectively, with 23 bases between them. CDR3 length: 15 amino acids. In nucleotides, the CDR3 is TGTGCCAGCAAGTCGGACAGTTCGGGGTGGGACACGCAGTATTTT. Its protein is CASKSDSSGWDTQYF. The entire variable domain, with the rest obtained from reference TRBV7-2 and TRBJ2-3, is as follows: GAGVSQSPSNKVTEKGKDVELRCDPISGHTALYWYRQSLGQGLEFLIYFQGNSAPDKSGLPSDRFSAERTGGSVSTLTIQRTQQEDSAVYLCASKSDSSGWDTQYFGPGTRLTVL.

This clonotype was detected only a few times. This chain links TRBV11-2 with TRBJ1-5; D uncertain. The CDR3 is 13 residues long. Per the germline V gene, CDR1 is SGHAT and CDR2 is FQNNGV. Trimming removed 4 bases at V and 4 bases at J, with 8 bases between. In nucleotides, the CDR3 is TGTGCCAGCAGCTCGTCGAGGAATCAGCCCCAGCATTTT. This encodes CASSSSRNQPQHF.

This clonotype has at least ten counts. The CDR3 region is CASSPERGGYNEQFF. CDR3 DNA sequence: TGCGCCAGCAGTCCGGAGCGGGGGGGCTACAATGAGCAGTTCTTC. The chain joins TRBV5-1 to TRBJ2-1, with 10 bases aligning to TRBD2. The V segment lost 5 bases and the J segment 3 bases; nucleotides outside the gene matches: 5. The germline V gene encodes CDR1 SGHRS and CDR2 YFSETQ. This CDR3 comprises 15 residues.

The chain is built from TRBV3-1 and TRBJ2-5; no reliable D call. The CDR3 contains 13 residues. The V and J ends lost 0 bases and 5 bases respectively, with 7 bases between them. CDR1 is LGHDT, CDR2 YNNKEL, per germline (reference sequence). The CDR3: CASSQEIGETQYF. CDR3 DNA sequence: TGTGCCAGCAGCCAAGAAATAGGGGAGACCCAGTACTTC.

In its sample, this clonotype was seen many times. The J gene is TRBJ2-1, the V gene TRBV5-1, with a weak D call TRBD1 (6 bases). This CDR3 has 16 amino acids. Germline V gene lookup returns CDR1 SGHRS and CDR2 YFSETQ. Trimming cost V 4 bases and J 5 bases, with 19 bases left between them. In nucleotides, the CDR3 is TGCGCCAGCAGCCACACGACAAGGGGGAGCCACAATGAGCAGTTCTTC. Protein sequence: CASSHTTRGSHNEQFF.

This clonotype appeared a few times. The CDR3 DNA is TGCGCCAGCAGCGGCCGACGGGGTCCGGCTAGCACAGATACGCAGTATTTT. Translation: CASSGRRGPASTDTQYF. The chain couples TRBV5-1 to TRBJ2-3; the D gene is possibly TRBD2 (5 bases). The V and J ends lost 4 bases and 0 bases respectively, with 18 bases between them. CDR1 SGHRS and CDR2 YFSETQ come from the germline V gene. The CDR3 consists of 17 residues.

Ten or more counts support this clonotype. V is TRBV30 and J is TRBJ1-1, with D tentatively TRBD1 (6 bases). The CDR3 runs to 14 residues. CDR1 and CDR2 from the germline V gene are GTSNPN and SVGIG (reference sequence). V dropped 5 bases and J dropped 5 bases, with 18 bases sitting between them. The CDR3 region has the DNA TGTGCCTGGGCCGAACAGGGATCCCGAACTGAAGCTTTCTTT. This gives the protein CAWAEQGSRTEAFF.

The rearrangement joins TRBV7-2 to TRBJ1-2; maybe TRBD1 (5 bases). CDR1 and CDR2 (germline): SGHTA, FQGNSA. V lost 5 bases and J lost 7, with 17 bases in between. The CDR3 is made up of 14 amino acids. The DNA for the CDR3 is TGTGCCAGCAGCCAAGAGGGATGGGGCTCTGGCTACACCTTC. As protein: CASSQEGWGSGYTF.

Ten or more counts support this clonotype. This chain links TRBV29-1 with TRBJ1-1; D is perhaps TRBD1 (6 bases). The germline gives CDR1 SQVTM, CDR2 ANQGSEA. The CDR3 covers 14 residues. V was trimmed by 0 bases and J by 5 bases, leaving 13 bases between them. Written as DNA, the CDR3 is TGCAGCGTTGAAGAGGTGGCAGGGGAGACTGAAGCTTTCTTT. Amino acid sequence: CSVEEVAGETEAFF.

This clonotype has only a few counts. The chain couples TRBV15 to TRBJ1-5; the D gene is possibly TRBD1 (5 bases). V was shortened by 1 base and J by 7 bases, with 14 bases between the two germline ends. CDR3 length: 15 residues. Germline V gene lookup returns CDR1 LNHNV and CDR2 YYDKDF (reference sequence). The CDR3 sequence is CATSRGGRPDQPQHF. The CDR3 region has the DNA TGTGCCACCAGCAGAGGGGGACGGCCTGACCAGCCCCAGCATTTT.

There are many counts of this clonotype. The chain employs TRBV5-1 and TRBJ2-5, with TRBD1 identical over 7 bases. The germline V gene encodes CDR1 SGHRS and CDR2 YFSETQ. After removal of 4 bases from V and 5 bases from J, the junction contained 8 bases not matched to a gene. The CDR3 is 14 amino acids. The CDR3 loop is CASSALQGTETQYF. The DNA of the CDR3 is TGCGCCAGCAGCGCTCTACAGGGGACGGAGACCCAGTACTTC.

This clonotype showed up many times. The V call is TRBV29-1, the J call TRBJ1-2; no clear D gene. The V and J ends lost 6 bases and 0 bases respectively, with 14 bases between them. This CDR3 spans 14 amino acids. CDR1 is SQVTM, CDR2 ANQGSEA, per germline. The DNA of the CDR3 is TGCAGCGTCGAGCCGGGGTCAGCTAACTATGGCTACACCTTC. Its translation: CSVEPGSANYGYTF. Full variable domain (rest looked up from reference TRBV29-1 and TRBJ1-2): SAVISQKPSRDICQRGTSLTIQCQVDSQVTMMFWYRQQPGQSLTLIATANQGSEATYESGFVIDKFPISRPNLTFSTLTVSNMSPEDSSIYLCSVEPGSANYGYTFGSGTRLTVV.

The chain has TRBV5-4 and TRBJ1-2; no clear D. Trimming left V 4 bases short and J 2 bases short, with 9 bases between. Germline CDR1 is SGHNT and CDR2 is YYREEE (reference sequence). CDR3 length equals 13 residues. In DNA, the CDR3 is TGTGCCAGCAGCCAGCATGTAAACTATGGCTACACCTTC. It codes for CASSQHVNYGYTF.

The CDR3 spells CASSWDRAQRGDTQYF. The CDR3 DNA reads TGCGCCAGCAGCTGGGACAGGGCCCAGCGGGGGGATACGCAGTATTTT. This sequence joins TRBV5-1 and TRBJ2-3, with D perhaps matching TRBD1 (9 bases). The V end was cut by 3 bases, the J end by 6 bases, with 20 bases between. CDR3 length: 16 residues. Germline V gives CDR1 SGHRS, CDR2 YFSETQ.